The 22 T cell receptor beta chains listed next were all sequenced from one sample in a study of Ad26.COV2.S vaccination and SARS-CoV-2 variants. The treatment here: over 15 received Ad26.COV2.S at low or high dose, single or two shots; roughly five received placebo; per-sample allocation not given. Specimens were obtained on day 63 following the first vaccine or placebo injection. Here immunoSEQ multiplex PCR was the method, and the copy in TCRdb shows in-frame clones only, minus some. The sample yields 300,000 to 400,000 clones, over 75% seen once. Specimen: peripheral blood, collected in a trial of Ad26.COV2.S vaccine versus placebo. The receptors come from a person aged 18 to 59 who received the Ad26.COV2.S COVID-19 vaccine or a placebo.

The J gene is TRBJ1-1, the V gene TRBV6-5; 7 bases line up with TRBD1. The junction had 12 bases not matched to a gene; V was cut back by 6 bases and J by 5 bases. Germline loops: CDR1 MNHEY, CDR2 SVGAGI. The CDR3 sequence is 15 residues long. The CDR3 DNA reads TGTGCCAGCAGGGCTCAGACAGGGTGGGAGACTGAAGCTTTCTTT. Translating gives CASRAQTGWETEAFF.

The chain is built from TRBV7-8 and TRBJ2-7; either TRBD1 or TRBD2 may supply D (5 bases each). This CDR3 region has 16 residues. Germline V gene data show CDR1 as SGHVS and CDR2 as FQNEAQ. V was clipped by 2 bases and J by 6 bases, with 20 bases between them. The CDR3 here is CASSLHRGRAVVEQYF. In DNA form, the CDR3 reads TGTGCCAGCAGCTTACATCGGGGCAGGGCGGTGGTCGAGCAGTACTTC.

The genes are TRBV18 and TRBJ2-3; weak D call: TRBD2 (6 bases). The CDR3 runs 15 residues. V lost 4 bases, J lost 0 bases, and 11 bases lay in between. CDR1 and CDR2 from the germline V gene are KGHSH and LQKENI. CDR3 DNA sequence: TGTGCCAGCTCACTTAGCGGAGATAGCACAGATACGCAGTATTTT. Translated: CASSLSGDSTDTQYF.

The V gene is TRBV6-5, the J gene TRBJ1-2; D might be TRBD1 (6 bases). Germline CDR1 reads MNHEY; CDR2 reads SVGAGI. V shed 7 bases and J shed 6 bases, with 18 bases lying between them. This CDR3 is built from 14 residues. The DNA for the CDR3 is TGTGCCAGCATGTCACACAGGGTTTGGGATGGCTACACCTTC. Protein sequence: CASMSHRVWDGYTF.

This chain connects TRBV29-1 to TRBJ1-3; perhaps TRBD1 as D (5 bases). The CDR3 covers 15 residues. V was clipped by 4 bases and J by 1 base, with 14 bases between them. The germline V gene encodes CDR1 SQVTM and CDR2 ANQGSEA. The CDR3 is CSVAVGAKSGNTIYF. CDR3 DNA sequence: TGCAGCGTTGCGGTCGGGGCGAAATCTGGAAACACCATATATTTT.

V and J are TRBV12-3 or TRBV12-4 and TRBJ2-7; 7 nucleotides agree with TRBD1. The CDR3 has 13 amino acids. J was trimmed by 4 bases and V by 3 bases; bases with no gene match: 3. CDR3 coding DNA: TGTGCCAGCAGTTTCGGGACAGCTTACGAGCAGTACTTC. Protein: CASSFGTAYEQYF.

The chain combines TRBV7-3 with TRBJ2-5, with 10 bases fitting TRBD2. CDR3 length equals 16 residues. V was clipped by 2 bases and J by 5 bases; unmatched bases: 8. The germline V gene has CDR1 SGHTA and CDR2 FQGTGA. The CDR3 nucleotides are TGTGCCAGCAGCTTAGGGGCTAGCGGGGGAAGGGAGACCCAGTACTTC. Translating it yields CASSLGASGGRETQYF. Drawing the rest from reference TRBV7-3 and TRBJ2-5, the complete variable domain is GAGVSQTPSNKVTEKGKYVELRCDPISGHTALYWYRQSLGQGPEFLIYFQGTGAADDSGLPNDRFFAVRPEGSVSTLKIQRTERGDSAVYLCASSLGASGGRETQYFGPGTRLLVL.

V gene TRBV19 combines with J gene TRBJ1-2; D is ambiguous. Trimming took off 1 base at V and 8 bases at J, with 23 bases between the two ends. From germline, CDR1 is LNHDA and CDR2 SQIVND (reference sequence). This CDR3 spans 17 amino acids. The CDR3 sequence is CASSIAHLTVPPWGYTF. The CDR3, as DNA: TGTGCCAGTAGTATAGCCCATTTAACGGTACCCCCGTGGGGCTACACCTTC.

J is TRBJ1-6 and V is TRBV6-5; D may be TRBD1 (5 bases). The germline gives CDR1 MNHEY, CDR2 SVGAGI. CDR3 length: 14 residues. Trimming took 8 bases from V and 2 from J, leaving 10 bases between them. The CDR3 sequence is CASGPGPYNSPLHF. The DNA for the CDR3 is TGTGCCAGCGGCCCGGGACCCTATAATTCACCCCTCCACTTT.

This clone was counted once. The chain carries TRBV7-6 and TRBJ2-3; D may be TRBD1 (6 bases). V dropped 2 bases and J dropped 3 bases, with 15 bases sitting between them. CDR1 and CDR2 from the germline V gene are SGHVS and FNYEAQ. The CDR3 runs to 16 residues. CDR3 bases: TGTGCCAGCAGCTTACTGAGGACCACAGGGACAGATACGCAGTATTTT. Amino acid sequence: CASSLLRTTGTDTQYF. Full variable domain (outside the CDR3, taken from reference TRBV7-6 and TRBJ2-3): GAGVSQSPRYKVTKRGQDVALRCDPISGHVSLYWYRQALGQGPEFLTYFNYEAQQDKSGLPNDRFSAERPEGSISTLTIQRTEQRDSAMYRCASSLLRTTGTDTQYFGPGTRLTVL.

The chain combines TRBV7-6 with TRBJ2-2; TRBD2 is a possible D gene (6 bases). The CDR3 spans 15 residues. Germline CDR1 SGHVS, CDR2 FNYEAQ. Trimming pared 2 bases from V and 5 bases from J, leaving 12 bases between. The CDR3 nucleotides read TGTGCCAGCAGCTTAATGGCGGGGAGAACCGGGGAGCTGTTTTTT. Translating it yields CASSLMAGRTGELFF.

This clone was observed once. V and J are TRBV4-3 and TRBJ2-3; 7 nucleotides align to TRBD1. Germline values: CDR1 LGHNA, CDR2 YSLEER. The CDR3 is made up of 17 amino acids. V lost 4 bases and J lost 4; bases outside the gene matches: 14. DNA for the CDR3: TGCGCCAGCAGCCCCAAACACAGGGGTCGAAGTGCAGATACGCAGTATTTT. Protein: CASSPKHRGRSADTQYF.

The genes are TRBV6-2 or TRBV6-3 and TRBJ2-5; 7 bases match TRBD1. Trimming at V came to 4 bases and at J to 4 bases, leaving 6 bases not matched to a gene. The CDR3 is 14 residues long. The germline V gene has CDR1 MNHEY and CDR2 SVGEGT. The CDR3 nucleotides read TGTGCCAGCAGTTTTACAGGGGAGACAGAGACCCAGTACTTC. Protein sequence: CASSFTGETETQYF.

V usage is TRBV7-6 and J usage is TRBJ1-3; D is unclear. This CDR3 contains 18 residues. V was pared by 4 bases and J by 0 bases, with 19 bases between. Germline CDR1 is SGHVS and CDR2 is FNYEAQ. CDR3 amino acids: CASSWAAPQALSGNTIYF. CDR3 bases: TGTGCCAGCAGCTGGGCAGCCCCGCAGGCGCTCTCTGGAAACACCATATATTTT.

This rearrangement joins TRBV7-8 to TRBJ1-4; 9 nucleotides match TRBD1. Trimming took 3 bases from V and 6 from J; bases not matched to a gene: 2. This CDR3 has 14 residues. Germline-derived CDR1 and CDR2 are SGHVS and FQNEAQ. The CDR3 spells CASSLGTGYEKLFF. The CDR3 coding sequence is TGTGCCAGCAGCTTGGGGACAGGGTATGAAAAACTGTTTTTT.

The chain recombines TRBV6-4 with TRBJ1-4; no reliable D call. Trimming cost V 5 bases and J 0 bases, with 7 bases left between them. The germline gives CDR1 MRHNA, CDR2 SNTAGT. The CDR3 covers 14 residues. The CDR3 loop reads CASSPGTTNEKLFF. The CDR3 region has the DNA TGTGCCAGCAGTCCGGGTACAACTAATGAAAAACTGTTTTTT.

The chain combines TRBV6-1 with TRBJ2-5, with 8 bases lining up with TRBD1. This CDR3 comprises 15 residues. V was clipped by 3 bases and J by 1 base; unmatched bases: 4. From germline, CDR1 is MNHNS and CDR2 SASEGT. The CDR3 sequence is CASSEWDRSQETQYF. CDR3 bases: TGTGCCAGCAGTGAGTGGGACAGGAGCCAAGAGACCCAGTACTTC.

The rearrangement links TRBV2 to TRBJ2-1, with a tentative D call TRBD2 (5 bases). Between the trimmed V and J ends, which lost 5 bases and 7 bases, there was a span of 6 bases. The germline V gene encodes CDR1 SNHLY and CDR2 FYNNEI. The CDR3 spans 11 residues. CDR3: CASSSGNEQFF. CDR3 coding DNA: TGTGCCAGCAGTTCGGGGAATGAGCAGTTCTTC.

This clone was recorded a few times. This sequence joins TRBV27 and TRBJ2-7, with 8 bases aligning to TRBD1. The CDR3 is 15 amino acids. V shed 5 bases, J shed 0 bases, and the junction held 6 bases outside the gene matches. From germline, CDR1 is MNHEY and CDR2 SMNVEV (reference sequence). CDR3 in amino acids: CASSPRTGNSYEQYF. CDR3 DNA: TGTGCCAGCAGTCCTCGGACAGGGAACTCCTACGAGCAGTACTTC.

CDR3 coding DNA: TGTGCCAGCAGCTTAAGGGCCCACAATGAGCAGTTCTTC. Translation: CASSLRAHNEQFF. This chain joins TRBV11-2 and TRBJ2-1; D is ambiguous. The V and J ends lost 2 bases and 5 bases respectively, with 7 bases between them. The CDR3 spans 13 residues. Germline lookup yields CDR1 SGHAT and CDR2 FQNNGV.

There are a few counts of this clone. The chain couples TRBV4-1 to TRBJ1-2; D not certain. From germline, CDR1 is MGHRA and CDR2 YSYEKL. The CDR3 is 14 amino acids. Deletions cut 0 bases from V and 4 bases from J, with 9 bases between. CDR3 loop: CASSQEGNSYGYTF. The CDR3 coding sequence is TGCGCCAGCAGCCAAGAAGGTAATAGCTATGGCTACACCTTC.

This clone is a singleton in its sample. The V call is TRBV5-1, the J call TRBJ1-5; D possibly corresponds to TRBD1 (6 bases). CDR1 and CDR2 from the germline V gene are SGHRS and YFSETQ. The CDR3 loop spans 15 amino acids. V lost 1 base and J 0 bases, leaving 8 bases between the germline ends. The DNA of the CDR3 is TGCGCCAGCAGCTTGTTAGGGGGTAGCAATCAGCCCCAGCATTTT. It codes for CASSLLGGSNQPQHF.